A single sample is the source of the 32 T cell receptor beta chains below, sequenced in a study of regulatory T cells in long-lasting Graves disease. Building of the TCR beta libraries involved iRepertoire HTBI primers and Arm-PCR of CDR3 regions. TCRdb ran MiXCR on the multiplex PCR reads and lists one entry per CDR3 protein. Of hundreds of thousands of distinct CDR3 sequences listed, around 21% are singletons. As to time point: persistent/refractory GD, antithyroid drugs over 5 years with positive TRAb. RNA from PBMCs was the source of the TCR library. Sequencing used peripheral blood mononuclear cells (PBMCs), obtained when the disease was refractory, from a patient treated with antithyroid drugs. All receptors come from a female donor with Graves disease.

The J gene is TRBJ2-3, the V gene TRBV6-1; TRBD1 is a possible D gene (6 bases). The V end lost 1 base, the J end lost 6 bases, and 17 bases lay between the germline ends. CDR3 length: 16 residues. Germline V lookup: CDR1 MNHNS, CDR2 SASEGT. The CDR3 DNA reads as TGTGCCAGCAGTGAAGGGGCTTTCAGGGGAGCTGATACGCAGTATTTT. Translating gives CASSEGAFRGADTQYF.

The table lists this clonotype with a few counts. This chain uses TRBV20-1 with TRBJ2-7, with 8 positions matching TRBD1. J lost 2 bases, V lost 4 bases, and 13 bases had no gene match. This CDR3 spans 16 amino acids. CDR1 and CDR2 (germline): DFQATT, SNEGSKA (reference sequence). CDR3: CSAIPHRQGRPYEQYF. For the CDR3, the DNA is TGCAGTGCTATCCCCCACCGACAGGGGCGCCCCTACGAGCAGTACTTC.

In its sample, this clonotype was seen many times. The V and J genes are TRBV25-1 and TRBJ1-6; TRBD1 might be the D (6 bases). This CDR3 comprises 14 residues. Trimming cost V 3 bases and J 15 bases, with 18 bases left between them. Germline CDR1 MGHDK, CDR2 SYGVNS. CDR3 coding DNA: TGTGCCAGCAGTGAGGACAGCGTAAAGTCGGTCCTCCACTTT. It is translated as CASSEDSVKSVLHF.

This clonotype was seen more than once but under ten times. V is TRBV29-1 and J is TRBJ2-2; a weak D match, TRBD2 (6 bases). With 7 bases removed from V and 0 bases from J, the gap between germline ends came to 9 bases. The CDR3 has 13 amino acids. Per the germline V gene, CDR1 is SQVTM and CDR2 is ANQGSEA. This CDR3 is CSGRGPNTGELFF. CDR3 DNA sequence: TGCAGCGGGCGGGGACCGAACACCGGGGAGCTGTTTTTT.

This clonotype was seen many times. V usage is TRBV7-8 and J usage is TRBJ1-1, with 9 positions matching TRBD1. Trimming at V came to 4 bases and at J to 5 bases, leaving 23 bases not matched to a gene. The V gene's germline CDR1 is SGHVS and CDR2 FQNEAQ. The CDR3 is 20 amino acids. The CDR3 nucleotides are TGTGCCAGCAGCTCAACGCGGGGGGACAGGGTCAGGTCTAGATGGACTGAAGCTTTCTTT. This sequence encodes CASSSTRGDRVRSRWTEAFF. The full variable domain, its missing parts supplied by reference TRBV7-8 and TRBJ1-1, is GAGVSQSPRYKVAKRGQDVALRCDPISGHVSLFWYQQALGQGPEFLTYFQNEAQLDKSGLPSDRFFAERPEGSVSTLKIQRTQQEDSAVYLCASSSTRGDRVRSRWTEAFFGQGTRLTVV.

This clonotype was observed a few times. A clone one base away is much larger, so this may be a read error. The genes are TRBV7-2 and TRBJ1-2; D not resolved. There are 14 residues in the CDR3. In germline, CDR1 is SGHTA, CDR2 FQGNSA. Deletions cut 4 bases from V and 4 bases from J, with 13 bases between. In nucleotides, the CDR3 is TGTGCCAGCAGCTCAGCTTTACAGTCCTATGGCTACACCTTC. It specifies CASSSALQSYGYTF.

There are many counts of this clonotype. The rearrangement links TRBV6-2 or TRBV6-3 to TRBJ2-7; D is undetermined. Germline values: CDR1 MNHEY, CDR2 SVGEGT. The CDR3 is 12 amino acids. V was cut by 5 bases and J by 4 bases, with 9 bases left in between. The CDR3 coding sequence is TGTGCCAGCAGTAGCATCAATTACGAGCAGTACTTC. It is translated as CASSSINYEQYF.

Note on this clonotype: Since a much larger clone is just one base distant, this may be a read error. This rearrangement joins TRBV6-1 to TRBJ1-2, with a possible D match to TRBD1 (6 bases). The CDR3 is 13 amino acids. V lost 10 bases to trimming and J lost 8 bases, with 20 bases between them. Germline V gene lookup returns CDR1 MNHNS and CDR2 SASEGT. The CDR3 is CANRWSGAWGYTF. In DNA form, the CDR3 reads TGTGCCAACAGGTGGTCGGGGGCATGGGGCTACACCTTC.

This clonotype was counted a few times. The CDR3 nucleotides read TGTGCCAGTAGTACGCCCCACCAGGCGGGACAAAGGGGCTACACCTTC. Amino acids: CASSTPHQAGQRGYTF. The V call is TRBV19, the J call TRBJ1-2, with D maybe TRBD1 (6 bases). The CDR3 has 16 residues. Trimming removed 4 bases at V and 8 bases at J, with 23 bases between. The V gene's germline CDR1 is LNHDA and CDR2 SQIVND (reference sequence).

The chain recombines TRBV18 with TRBJ1-4; tentatively, D is TRBD1 (5 bases). This CDR3 has 15 amino acids. Trimming cost V 2 bases and J 3 bases, with 10 bases left between them. Germline values: CDR1 KGHSH, CDR2 LQKENI. The CDR3 DNA follows: TGTGCCAGCTCACCAAGGGGCGATTCTAATGAAAAACTGTTTTTT. Residues: CASSPRGDSNEKLFF. The variable domain in full, with the rest retrieved from reference TRBV18 and TRBJ1-4, is NAGVMQNPRHLVRRRGQEARLRCSPMKGHSHVYWYRQLPEEGLKFMVYLQKENIIDESGMPKERFSAEFPKEGPSILRIQQVVRGDSAAYFCASSPRGDSNEKLFFGSGTQLSVL.

The sample holds a few counts of this clonotype. The CDR3 here is CATSAGSGTGELFF. The CDR3, as DNA: TGTGCTACCAGTGCTGGATCGGGCACCGGGGAGCTGTTTTTT. The rearrangement links TRBV7-7 to TRBJ2-2; unclear D gene. CDR1 is SSHAT and CDR2 is FNYEAQ in the germline V gene (reference sequence). The CDR3 contains 14 residues.

This clonotype was counted at least ten times. The CDR3 here is CASHFGQGISETQYF. The CDR3 DNA reads TGTGCCAGCCATTTTGGACAGGGGATTTCGGAGACCCAGTACTTC. The chain links TRBV2 to TRBJ2-5; the match to TRBD1 covers 9 bases. Germline V gene lookup returns CDR1 SNHLY and CDR2 FYNNEI. The junction had 12 bases not matched to a gene; V was cut back by 8 bases and J by 5 bases. The CDR3 runs 15 residues. Combining the CDR3 with reference TRBV2 and TRBJ2-5 gives the whole variable domain EPEVTQTPSHQVTQMGQEVILRCVPISNHLYFYWYRQILGQKVEFLVSFYNNEISEKSEIFDDQFSVERPDGSNFTLKIRSTKLEDSAMYFCASHFGQGISETQYFGPGTRLLVL.

This clonotype was detected ten times or more. V and J are TRBV6-1 and TRBJ2-5; 7 bases map to TRBD2. V was clipped by 5 bases and J by 5 bases; unmatched bases: 11. The CDR3 is 15 residues long. The V gene's germline CDR1 is MNHNS and CDR2 SASEGT. The CDR3 coding sequence is TGTGCCAGCAGTCTAGCCGGGAGGAGTGTCGAGACCCAGTACTTC. Its translation: CASSLAGRSVETQYF.

The chain joins TRBV4-1 to TRBJ2-7; a possible D gene is TRBD2 (6 bases). Germline V gene lookup returns CDR1 MGHRA and CDR2 YSYEKL. The CDR3 is made up of 15 amino acids. The V end lost 6 bases, the J end lost 0 bases, and 15 bases lay between the germline ends. CDR3 amino acids: CASSPFAGYSYEQYF. The CDR3 DNA is TGCGCCAGCAGTCCTTTCGCGGGGTACTCCTACGAGCAGTACTTC.

There are many counts of this clonotype. This rearrangement joins TRBV28 to TRBJ2-7, with TRBD1 matching over 8 bases. Trimming took 3 bases from V and 3 from J; bases not matched to a gene: 10. The CDR3 covers 16 residues. CDR1 and CDR2 (germline): MDHEN, SYDVKM. The CDR3 sequence: CASSLVGTGPHYEQYF. CDR3 DNA sequence: TGTGCCAGCAGTTTGGTCGGGACAGGACCGCACTACGAGCAGTACTTC.

V and J are TRBV24-1 and TRBJ2-5; D possibly corresponds to TRBD1 (6 bases). This CDR3 has 14 amino acids. V was trimmed by 0 bases and J by 2 bases, leaving 6 bases between them. The germline V gene encodes CDR1 KGHDR and CDR2 SFDVKD. For the CDR3, the DNA is TGTGCCACCAGTGATTTGGGACAGCAAGAGACCCAGTACTTC. As protein: CATSDLGQQETQYF.

There are a few counts of this clonotype. The V call is TRBV3-1, the J call TRBJ1-6, with D possibly TRBD1 on 5 matching bases. The CDR3 has 15 amino acids. The germline gives CDR1 LGHDT, CDR2 YNNKEL (reference sequence). V was cut by 0 bases and J by 6 bases, with 9 bases left in between. Written as DNA, the CDR3 is TGTGCCAGCAGCCAAGAGGGACGGATTAATTCACCCCTCCACTTT. Translation gives CASSQEGRINSPLHF.

V and J are TRBV19 and TRBJ1-2; D is ambiguous. The germline gives CDR1 LNHDA, CDR2 SQIVND (reference sequence). The CDR3 is 13 residues long. V dropped 4 bases and J dropped 3 bases, with 9 bases sitting between them. As DNA, the CDR3 is TGTGCCAGTAGTAACCCAGGTGACTATGGCTACACCTTC. It specifies CASSNPGDYGYTF.

This clonotype was seen at least ten times. This chain uses TRBV6-5 with TRBJ1-5; possibly TRBD1 for D (6 bases). V dropped 4 bases and J dropped 3 bases, with 16 bases sitting between them. CDR1 and CDR2 from the germline V gene are MNHEY and SVGAGI. CDR3 length: 16 amino acids. CDR3 residues: CASSSPRRGNNQPQHF. In DNA form, the CDR3 reads TGTGCCAGCAGTTCCCCGCGGAGGGGGAACAATCAGCCCCAGCATTTT.

The V and J genes are TRBV30 and TRBJ2-2; tentatively, D is TRBD1 (5 bases). V lost 4 bases to trimming and J lost 5 bases, with 5 bases between them. This CDR3 region has 11 residues. CDR1 and CDR2 from the germline V gene are GTSNPN and SVGIG (reference sequence). The CDR3 spells CAWTGTGELFF. The CDR3 DNA reads TGTGCCTGGACAGGGACCGGGGAGCTGTTTTTT.

This clonotype showed up many times. A junction end diverges from the germline sequence, so it may reflect a read error. V usage is TRBV7-6 and J usage is TRBJ2-7, with TRBD1 identical over 7 bases. Germline V gene sequence: CDR1 SGHVS, CDR2 FNYEAQ. The CDR3 has 16 residues. CDR3 nucleotide sequence: TGTGCCAGCAGCTTAACCCGGGACAGCCGAATTTCAGAGCGGTACTTC. Amino acids: CASSLTRDSRISERYF.

The J gene is TRBJ2-6, the V gene TRBV2; no definite D call. From germline, CDR1 is SNHLY and CDR2 FYNNEI. This CDR3 has 17 residues. Trimming cost V 6 bases and J 2 bases, with 17 bases left between them. CDR3 in DNA: TGTGCCAGCAGGACCGGGCCCGGTCGCCCTGGGGCCAACGTCCTGACTTTC. Translating it yields CASRTGPGRPGANVLTF.

V usage is TRBV6-1 and J usage is TRBJ2-2; 8 bases fit TRBD2. The germline gives CDR1 MNHNS, CDR2 SASEGT. The J segment lost 5 bases and the V segment lost 8 bases, leaving 7 bases of the junction unmatched. The CDR3 has 14 amino acids. The CDR3 DNA follows: TGTGCCAGCGGATCGGGGGGGAGTACCGGGGAGCTGTTTTTT. Amino acid sequence: CASGSGGSTGELFF.

At least ten counts were recorded for this clonotype. V and J are TRBV28 and TRBJ2-7, with 10 nucleotides matching TRBD2. The J segment lost 4 bases and the V segment lost 3 bases, leaving 15 bases of the junction unmatched. The CDR3 runs to 18 residues. Per germline, CDR1 MDHEN and CDR2 SYDVKM. In DNA, the CDR3 is TGTGCCAGCAGTTTTGAACTAGCGGGACGTCATGAATCGTACGAGCAGTACTTC. It is translated as CASSFELAGRHESYEQYF.

This clonotype was detected many times. The chain joins TRBV7-2 to TRBJ2-5, with 7 positions matching TRBD1. Germline lookup yields CDR1 SGHTA and CDR2 FQGNSA. The junction had 10 bases not matched to a gene; V was cut back by 4 bases and J by 2 bases. This CDR3 spans 16 amino acids. Written as DNA, the CDR3 is TGTGCCAGCAGCTCGACCGGCAGGGGGACACAAGAGACCCAGTACTTC. It is translated as CASSSTGRGTQETQYF.

This clonotype was observed a few times. The rearrangement joins TRBV20-1 to TRBJ2-7; weak D call: TRBD1 (5 bases). The germline V gene encodes CDR1 DFQATT and CDR2 SNEGSKA (reference sequence). This CDR3 region has 13 residues. V lost 0 bases to trimming and J lost 3 bases, with 9 bases between them. CDR3 sequence reads: CSARDPRVYEQYF. CDR3 DNA: TGCAGTGCTAGAGATCCCAGGGTCTACGAGCAGTACTTC.

The chain employs TRBV30 and TRBJ2-7; TRBD1 is a possible D gene (6 bases). The CDR3 is made up of 13 amino acids. Trimming stripped 2 bases from V and 1 base from J, with 9 bases between. Per germline, CDR1 GTSNPN and CDR2 SVGIG (reference sequence). CDR3 DNA sequence: TGTGCCTGGAGTTGGGGGCAGTCCTACGAGCAGTACTTC. Protein product: CAWSWGQSYEQYF.

The J gene is TRBJ2-5, the V gene TRBV20-1; 9 nucleotides align to TRBD2. Germline assignment: CDR1 DFQATT and CDR2 SNEGSKA (reference sequence). V dropped 4 bases and J dropped 2; count of bases not matched to a gene: 8. The CDR3 sequence is 15 residues long. The CDR3 sequence: CSATPGLAGQETQYF. The DNA of the CDR3 is TGCAGTGCTACACCGGGACTAGCAGGACAAGAGACCCAGTACTTC.

V gene TRBV20-1 combines with J gene TRBJ2-5; possibly TRBD1 or TRBD2 for D (7 bases each). Trimming shortened V by 6 bases and J by 2 bases, and 25 bases separated the two germline ends. CDR1 is DFQATT, CDR2 SNEGSKA, per germline (reference sequence). CDR3 length equals 17 residues. The CDR3 here is CSAPPARFRGGQETQYF. CDR3 nucleotides: TGCAGTGCCCCCCCCGCTAGGTTCAGGGGGGGACAAGAGACCCAGTACTTC.

This clonotype appeared many times. The CDR3 DNA follows: TGTGCCAGCAGTTTTCTAGTCGCGGGAGGGACAGCAGCGTACAATCAGCCCCAGCATTTT. It translates to CASSFLVAGGTAAYNQPQHF. The chain is built from TRBV12-3 or TRBV12-4 and TRBJ1-5; 7 nucleotides align to TRBD1. V lost 3 bases and J lost 3; bases outside the gene matches: 20. This CDR3 has 20 amino acids.

This clonotype has only a few counts. The V call is TRBV6-1, the J call TRBJ1-5; no reliable D call. V was pared by 7 bases and J by 5 bases, with 12 bases between. This CDR3 has 13 amino acids. Germline CDR1 MNHNS, CDR2 SASEGT. Here the CDR3 reads CASTPGLYQPQHF. In DNA, the CDR3 is TGTGCCAGCACCCCGGGCCTATATCAGCCCCAGCATTTT.

This clonotype was seen a handful of times. The CDR3 sequence is CATWTSGSETQYF. CDR3 nucleotides: TGTGCCACCTGGACTAGCGGGAGTGAGACCCAGTACTTC. The chain combines TRBV7-9 with TRBJ2-5, with TRBD2 matching 13 bases. Unmatched junction bases numbered 4, after V lost 10 bases and J lost 5 bases. The length of the CDR3 is 13 residues. Germline V gene data show CDR1 as SEHNR and CDR2 as FQNEAQ (reference sequence).